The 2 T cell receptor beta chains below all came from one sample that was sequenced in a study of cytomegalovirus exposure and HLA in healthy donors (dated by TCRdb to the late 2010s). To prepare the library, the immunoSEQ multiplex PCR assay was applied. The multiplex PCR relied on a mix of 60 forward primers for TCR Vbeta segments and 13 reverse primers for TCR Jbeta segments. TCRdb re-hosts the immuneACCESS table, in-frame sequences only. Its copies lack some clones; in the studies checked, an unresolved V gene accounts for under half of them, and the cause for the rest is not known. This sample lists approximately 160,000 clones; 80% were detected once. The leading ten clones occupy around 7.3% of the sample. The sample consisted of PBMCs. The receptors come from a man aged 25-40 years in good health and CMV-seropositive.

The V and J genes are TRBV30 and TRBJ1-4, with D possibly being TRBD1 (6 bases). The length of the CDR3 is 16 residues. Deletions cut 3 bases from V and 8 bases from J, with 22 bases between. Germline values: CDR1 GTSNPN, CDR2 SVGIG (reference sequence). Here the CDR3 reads CAWSPWRGRVGEKLFF. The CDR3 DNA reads TGTGCCTGGAGCCCCTGGCGGGGGCGAGTGGGAGAAAAACTGTTTTTT.

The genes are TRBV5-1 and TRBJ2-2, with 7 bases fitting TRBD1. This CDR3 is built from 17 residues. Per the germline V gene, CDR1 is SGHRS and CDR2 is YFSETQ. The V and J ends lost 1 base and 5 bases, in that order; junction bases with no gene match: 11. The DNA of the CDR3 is TGCGCCAGCAGCTTGTATCCGACAGGGCGAGGGACCGGGGAGCTGTTTTTT. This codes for CASSLYPTGRGTGELFF.